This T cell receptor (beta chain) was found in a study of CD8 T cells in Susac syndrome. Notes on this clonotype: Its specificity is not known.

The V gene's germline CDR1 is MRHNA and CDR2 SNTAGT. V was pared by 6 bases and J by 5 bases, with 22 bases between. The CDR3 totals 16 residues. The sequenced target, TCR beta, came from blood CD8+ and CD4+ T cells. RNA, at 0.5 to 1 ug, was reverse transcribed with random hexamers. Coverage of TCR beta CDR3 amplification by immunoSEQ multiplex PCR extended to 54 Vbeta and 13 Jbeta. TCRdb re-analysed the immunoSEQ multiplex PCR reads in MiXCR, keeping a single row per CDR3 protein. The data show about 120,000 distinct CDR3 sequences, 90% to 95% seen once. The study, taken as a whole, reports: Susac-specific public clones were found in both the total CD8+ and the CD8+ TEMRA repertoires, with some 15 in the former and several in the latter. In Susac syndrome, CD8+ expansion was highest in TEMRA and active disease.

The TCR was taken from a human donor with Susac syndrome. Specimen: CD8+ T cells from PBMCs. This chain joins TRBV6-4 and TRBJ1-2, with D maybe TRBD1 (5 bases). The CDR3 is CASSRDPSIVGYGYTF. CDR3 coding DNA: TGTGCCAGCAGCCGGGACCCTTCGATAGTTGGGTATGGCTACACCTTC.